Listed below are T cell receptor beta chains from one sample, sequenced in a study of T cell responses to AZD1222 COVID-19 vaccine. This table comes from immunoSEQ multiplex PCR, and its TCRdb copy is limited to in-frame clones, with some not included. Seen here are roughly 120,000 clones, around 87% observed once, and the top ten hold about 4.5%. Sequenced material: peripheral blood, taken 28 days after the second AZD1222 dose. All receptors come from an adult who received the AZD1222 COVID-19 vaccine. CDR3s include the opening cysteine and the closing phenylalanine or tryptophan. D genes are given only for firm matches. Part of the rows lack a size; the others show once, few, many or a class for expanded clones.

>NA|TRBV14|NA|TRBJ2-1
CASSQLTGGNYNEQFF
TGTGCCAGCAGCCAACTCACAGGAGGAAATTACAATGAGCAGTTCTTC
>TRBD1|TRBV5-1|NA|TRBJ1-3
CASSVGQRTRGNTIYF
TGCGCCAGCAGCGTGGGACAGCGGACCAGAGGAAACACCATATATTTT
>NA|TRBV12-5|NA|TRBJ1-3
CASGLVPPGNTIYF
TGTGCTAGTGGTTTGGTACCCCCTGGAAACACCATATATTTT
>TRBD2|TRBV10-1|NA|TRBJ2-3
CASSESGLAGEGLRGYTQYF
TGCGCCAGCAGTGAGTCGGGGCTAGCGGGGGAAGGGTTGAGAGGTTATACGCAGTATTTT
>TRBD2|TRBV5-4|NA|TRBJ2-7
CASSLGGLAGGEQYF
TGTGCCAGCAGCTTGGGGGGACTAGCGGGAGGCGAGCAGTACTTC
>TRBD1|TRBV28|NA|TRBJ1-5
CASRIWGQGVRNQPQHF
TGTGCCAGCAGGATTTGGGGACAGGGAGTACGCAATCAGCCCCAGCATTTT
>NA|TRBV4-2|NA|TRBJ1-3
CASFGVGDGSGNTIYF
TGTGCCAGTTTCGGGGTAGGTGACGGCTCTGGAAACACCATATATTTT
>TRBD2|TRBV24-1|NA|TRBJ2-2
CATSDPGLAATNTGELFF
TGTGCCACCAGTGATCCGGGACTAGCGGCTACGAACACCGGGGAGCTGTTTTTT
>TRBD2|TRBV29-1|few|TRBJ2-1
CSVEDLSGTYNEQFF
TGCAGCGTTGAGGACCTCAGCGGGACCTACAATGAGCAGTTCTTC
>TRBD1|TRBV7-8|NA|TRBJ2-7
CASNRQGAAYEQYF
TGTGCCAGCAACAGACAGGGGGCGGCCTACGAGCAGTACTTC
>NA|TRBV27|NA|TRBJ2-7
CASRTRNTYEQYF
TGTGCCAGCAGGACTAGGAATACCTACGAGCAGTACTTC
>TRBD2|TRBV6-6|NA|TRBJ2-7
CASKLAGKYEQYF
TGTGCCAGCAAACTAGCGGGAAAGTACGAGCAGTACTTC
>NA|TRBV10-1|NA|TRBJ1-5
CASSGCIWGAPGNQPQHF
TGCGCCAGCTCTGGGTGTATTTGGGGGGCGCCGGGGAATCAGCCCCAGCATTTT
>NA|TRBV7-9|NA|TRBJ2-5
CASSIQETQYF
TGTGCCAGCAGCATACAAGAGACCCAGTACTTC
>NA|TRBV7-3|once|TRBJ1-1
CASSLKIGGNTEAFF
TGTGCCAGCAGCTTAAAGATCGGGGGTAACACTGAAGCTTTCTTT
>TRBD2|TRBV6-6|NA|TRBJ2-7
CASNRGLAGGSYEQYF
TGTGCCAGCAACCGCGGACTAGCGGGAGGTTCATACGAGCAGTACTTC
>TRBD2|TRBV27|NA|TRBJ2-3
CASSPRVAGAAPSTDTQYF
TGTGCCAGCAGTCCCAGGGTAGCGGGAGCGGCCCCTAGCACAGATACGCAGTATTTT
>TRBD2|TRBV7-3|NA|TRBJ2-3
CASSARTRGSMDTQYF
TGTGCCAGCAGCGCCCGGACTAGGGGAAGCATGGATACGCAGTATTTT
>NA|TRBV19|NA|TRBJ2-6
CASSPFGSGANVLTF
TGTGCCAGTAGTCCTTTCGGATCCGGGGCCAACGTCCTGACTTTC
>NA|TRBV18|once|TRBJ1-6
CASSLRPTTGLESPLHF
TGTGCCAGCTCTCTACGTCCCACAACAGGTTTAGAATCACCCCTCCACTTT
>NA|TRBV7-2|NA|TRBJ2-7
CASSLAGAHEQYF
TGTGCCAGCAGCTTAGCGGGGGCCCACGAGCAGTACTTC
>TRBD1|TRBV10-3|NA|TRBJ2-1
CAISEQGPYNEQFF
TGTGCCATCAGTGAACAGGGGCCCTACAATGAGCAGTTCTTC
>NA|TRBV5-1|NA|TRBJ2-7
CASSLDAVYEQYF
TGCGCCAGCAGCTTGGATGCAGTCTACGAGCAGTACTTC
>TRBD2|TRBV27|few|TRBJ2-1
CASSLTSGGGNEQFF
TGTGCCAGCAGCCTCACTAGCGGGGGGGGGAATGAGCAGTTCTTC
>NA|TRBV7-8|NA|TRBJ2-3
CASSPSTASTDTQYF
TGTGCCAGCAGCCCTTCTACGGCTAGCACAGATACGCAGTATTTT
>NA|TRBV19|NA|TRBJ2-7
CASSIDSRGPASYEQYF
TGTGCCAGTAGTATCGATTCCAGGGGCCCCGCTTCCTACGAGCAGTACTTC
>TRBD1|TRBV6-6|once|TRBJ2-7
CASSYSGTGSYEQYF
TGTGCCAGCAGTTACTCGGGGACAGGGTCCTACGAGCAGTACTTC
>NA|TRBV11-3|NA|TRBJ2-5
CASSPDGEETQYF
TGTGCCAGCAGCCCGGACGGGGAAGAGACCCAGTACTTC
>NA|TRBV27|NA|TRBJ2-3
CASSSRPLTDTQYF
TGTGCCAGCAGTTCGAGACCCCTCACAGATACGCAGTATTTT
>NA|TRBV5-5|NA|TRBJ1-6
CASSQRLGLYNSPLHF
TGTGCCAGCAGCCAGCGGCTAGGGCTATATAATTCACCCCTCCACTTT
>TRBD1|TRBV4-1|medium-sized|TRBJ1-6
CASSPSIETGGYSPLHF
TGCGCCAGCAGCCCGTCTATTGAAACAGGGGGTTATTCACCCCTCCACTTT
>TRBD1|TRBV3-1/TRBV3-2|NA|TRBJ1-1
CASSLRQGGTEAFF
TGTGCCAGCAGCCTTCGACAGGGGGGGACTGAAGCTTTCTTT
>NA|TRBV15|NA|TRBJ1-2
CATSLEGSFYGYTF
TGTGCCACCAGTCTTGAGGGCAGCTTTTATGGCTACACCTTC
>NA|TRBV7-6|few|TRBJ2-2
CASSQYRGELTGELFF
TGTGCCAGCAGCCAATATCGAGGGGAACTCACCGGGGAGCTGTTTTTT
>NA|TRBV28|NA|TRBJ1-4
CASSLSWKGNEKLFF
TGTGCCAGCAGTTTATCGTGGAAGGGGAATGAAAAACTGTTTTTT
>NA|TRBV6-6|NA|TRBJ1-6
CAIVDRYNSPLHF
TGTGCCATCGTGGACAGATATAATTCACCCCTCCACTTT
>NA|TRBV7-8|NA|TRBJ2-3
CASSPPRRTDTQYF
TGTGCCAGCAGCCCCCCCCGCCGCACAGATACGCAGTATTTT
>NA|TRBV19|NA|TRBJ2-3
CASSRTFLAVPSTDTQYF
TGTGCCAGTAGTAGAACTTTCTTAGCGGTTCCTAGCACAGATACGCAGTATTTT
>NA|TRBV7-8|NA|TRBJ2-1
CASTPGLGGNGEQFF
TGTGCCAGCACCCCGGGTCTTGGTGGGAACGGTGAGCAGTTCTTC
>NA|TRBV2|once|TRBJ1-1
CASSEALGRAFF
TGTGCCAGCAGTGAAGCGCTGGGGAGAGCTTTCTTT
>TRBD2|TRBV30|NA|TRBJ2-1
CAREREGYNEQFF
TGTGCCCGAGAGAGGGAGGGGTACAATGAGCAGTTCTTC